The 16 T cell receptor beta chains below all came from one sample that was sequenced in a study of cytomegalovirus exposure and HLA in healthy donors (dated by TCRdb to 2017 to 2019). Library generation was performed with the immunoSEQ multiplex PCR assay. A mixture of 60 forward primers for TCR Vbeta segments and 13 reverse primers for TCR Jbeta segments was used in the multiplex PCR. TCRdb's version of the immuneACCESS table is confined to in-frame rearrangements and falls short of the full clone set. An unresolved V gene accounts for under half of the shortfall where checked; the remainder is of unknown origin. In all, the sample holds about 150,000 clones, and roughly 79% of those were seen once. Of the sample, 1.7% is held by the ten largest clones. The sample was PBMCs. These receptors were collected from a woman aged 25-40 years in good health and CMV-seronegative.

The chain joins TRBV7-9 to TRBJ2-7, with 7 positions matching TRBD1. Germline lookup yields CDR1 SEHNR and CDR2 FQNEAQ (reference sequence). V shed 1 base and J 12 bases; nucleotides not matched to a gene: 6. This CDR3 spans 12 amino acids. CDR3 sequence: CASSLGDRERYF. DNA for the CDR3: TGTGCCAGCAGCTTAGGAGACAGGGAAAGGTACTTC.

V is TRBV5-6 and J is TRBJ1-1; D unclear. The V and J ends lost 0 bases and 4 bases respectively, with 10 bases between them. Germline assignment: CDR1 SGHDT and CDR2 YYEEEE. The CDR3 contains 14 residues. This CDR3 is CASSLEEVGTEAFF. CDR3 sequence (DNA): TGTGCCAGCAGCTTGGAGGAGGTGGGCACTGAAGCTTTCTTT.

This sequence joins TRBV19 and TRBJ2-5; 9 bases agree with TRBD1. Germline loops: CDR1 LNHDA, CDR2 SQIVND (reference sequence). This CDR3 is 15 amino acids long. Germline trimming cut 6 bases from V and 5 bases from J; bases unmatched to any gene: 10. The CDR3 here is CASRPQGARGETQYF. CDR3 nucleotide sequence: TGTGCCAGTAGACCACAGGGGGCGCGTGGGGAGACCCAGTACTTC.

DNA for the CDR3: TGTGCCAGCAGCTTAGGGACTAGCGGGGGACTCTACACCGGGGAGCTGTTTTTT. Translation: CASSLGTSGGLYTGELFF. This rearrangement joins TRBV7-2 to TRBJ2-2, with TRBD2 matching 13 bases. The ends lost 1 base at V and 3 bases at J; junction bases unmatched: 5. Germline lookup yields CDR1 SGHTA and CDR2 FQGNSA. This CDR3 has 18 residues.

V gene TRBV13 combines with J gene TRBJ1-5, with 9 bases matching TRBD1. V shed 2 bases, J shed 2 bases, and the junction held 16 bases outside the gene matches. There are 20 residues in the CDR3. Germline V CDR1 and CDR2: PRHDT, FYEKMQ (reference sequence). CDR3 loop: CASSLIHRQGQGKCNQPQHF. CDR3 sequence (DNA): TGTGCCAGCAGCTTAATTCATCGTCAAGGACAGGGGAAATGCAATCAGCCCCAGCATTTT. Variable domain in full (rest from reference TRBV13 and TRBJ1-5): AAGVIQSPRHLIKEKRETATLKCYPIPRHDTVYWYQQGPGQDPQFLISFYEKMQSDKGSIPDRFSAQQFSDYHSELNMSSLELGDSALYFCASSLIHRQGQGKCNQPQHFGDGTRLSIL.

This clone was seen more than once but under ten times. CDR3 bases: TGTGCCAGCAGTGCCCACAGGGGTAGCACTGAAGCTTTCTTT. Residues: CASSAHRGSTEAFF. V gene TRBV6-4 combines with J gene TRBJ1-1, with TRBD1 matching 7 bases. Losses at the gene ends were 4 bases for V and 4 bases for J; bases not matched to a gene: 6. Germline V gene sequence: CDR1 MRHNA, CDR2 SNTAGT. CDR3 length: 14 amino acids.

The rearrangement joins TRBV30 to TRBJ1-5, with 7 bases identical to TRBD1. This CDR3 comprises 13 residues. Germline CDR1 reads GTSNPN; CDR2 reads SVGIG (reference sequence). CDR3 loop: CAAQGGAEKPQHF. The CDR3 DNA is TGTGCTGCGCAGGGGGGCGCCGAGAAGCCCCAGCATTTT.

The rearrangement joins TRBV5-1 to TRBJ1-2, with 10 bases that match TRBD1. Trimming at V came to 6 bases and at J to 8 bases, leaving 13 bases not matched to a gene. CDR1 and CDR2 from the germline V gene are SGHRS and YFSETQ. The CDR3 loop spans 15 amino acids. The CDR3 is CASTTDRGESKGYTF. In DNA, the CDR3 is TGCGCCAGCACCACGGACAGGGGGGAATCGAAAGGCTACACCTTC.

The chain employs TRBV6-5 and TRBJ2-7; D possibly corresponds to TRBD2 (5 bases). The CDR3 is 14 residues long. Deletions cut 5 bases from V and 6 bases from J, with 17 bases between. Germline CDR1 is MNHEY and CDR2 is SVGAGI. CDR3 bases: TGTGCCAGCAGTAAACTAGAGGTGAAGATCGAGCAGTACTTC. It encodes CASSKLEVKIEQYF.

The CDR3 loop reads CASAETGGYLYGYTF. The CDR3 nucleotides are TGTGCCAGTGCAGAGACAGGGGGTTATCTCTATGGCTACACCTTC. The J gene is TRBJ1-2, the V gene TRBV19; 9 bases line up with TRBD1. Per germline, CDR1 LNHDA and CDR2 SQIVND (reference sequence). With V trimmed by 8 bases and J by 4 bases, 11 bases remained unmatched. The CDR3 sequence is 15 residues long.

As DNA, the CDR3 is TGCGCCAGCAGCCAAGATAGGGGGGAGGGTCAGCCCCAGCATTTT. Encoded protein: CASSQDRGEGQPQHF. V is TRBV4-3 and J is TRBJ1-5; TRBD1 is a possible D gene (6 bases). This CDR3 contains 15 residues. Trimming took 0 bases from V and 6 from J, leaving 12 bases between them. Germline V gene lookup returns CDR1 LGHNA and CDR2 YSLEER.

This clone was counted a single time. The CDR3 region is CASSPWTGINEKLFF. The CDR3 DNA reads TGTGCCAGCAGTCCGTGGACAGGGATTAATGAAAAACTGTTTTTT. The V gene is TRBV2, the J gene TRBJ1-4, with 8 bases lining up with TRBD1. J was trimmed by 4 bases and V by 5 bases; bases with no gene match: 6. Germline assignment: CDR1 SNHLY and CDR2 FYNNEI. The CDR3 is 15 amino acids.

The chain combines TRBV4-3 with TRBJ1-2; TRBD1 agrees at 11 bases. The CDR3 covers 17 residues. V gave up 4 bases and J gave up 8 bases; unmatched junction bases: 15. CDR1 is LGHNA and CDR2 is YSLEER in the germline V gene. CDR3 amino acids: CASSPEGVGQGAGGYTF. The CDR3 bases are TGCGCCAGCAGCCCCGAAGGGGTCGGACAGGGGGCGGGGGGCTACACCTTC.

This clone has more than one count but fewer than ten. The rearrangement links TRBV2 to TRBJ1-2; D may be TRBD1 (6 bases). Deletions cut 4 bases from V and 3 bases from J, with 18 bases between. The germline V gene encodes CDR1 SNHLY and CDR2 FYNNEI. The CDR3 covers 16 residues. This CDR3 is CASSVKGTRGDYGYTF. In DNA form, the CDR3 reads TGTGCCAGCAGTGTCAAGGGGACCAGGGGTGACTATGGCTACACCTTC.

This chain joins TRBV30 and TRBJ1-4; D call uncertain. The CDR3 totals 14 residues. Germline CDR1 GTSNPN, CDR2 SVGIG (reference sequence). With 2 bases removed from V and 3 bases from J, the gap between germline ends came to 10 bases. CDR3 bases: TGTGCCTGGAGTCGGTTTGTCCCTAATGAAAAACTGTTTTTT. Amino acid sequence: CAWSRFVPNEKLFF. The complete variable domain, with remaining parts taken from reference TRBV30 and TRBJ1-4, reads SQTIHQWPATLVQPVGSPLSLECTVEGTSNPNLYWYRQAAGRGLQLLFYSVGIGQISSEVPQNLSASRPQDRQFILSSKKLLLSDSGFYLCAWSRFVPNEKLFFGSGTQLSVL.

The V and J genes are TRBV10-3 and TRBJ1-2, with no clear D. The CDR3 length is 13 residues. Germline-derived CDR1 and CDR2 are ENHRY and SYGVKD. V dropped 7 bases and J dropped 4 bases, with 13 bases sitting between them. CDR3 bases: TGTGCCATCACCCCCGAAACTCCCTATGGCTACACCTTC. It is translated as CAITPETPYGYTF.